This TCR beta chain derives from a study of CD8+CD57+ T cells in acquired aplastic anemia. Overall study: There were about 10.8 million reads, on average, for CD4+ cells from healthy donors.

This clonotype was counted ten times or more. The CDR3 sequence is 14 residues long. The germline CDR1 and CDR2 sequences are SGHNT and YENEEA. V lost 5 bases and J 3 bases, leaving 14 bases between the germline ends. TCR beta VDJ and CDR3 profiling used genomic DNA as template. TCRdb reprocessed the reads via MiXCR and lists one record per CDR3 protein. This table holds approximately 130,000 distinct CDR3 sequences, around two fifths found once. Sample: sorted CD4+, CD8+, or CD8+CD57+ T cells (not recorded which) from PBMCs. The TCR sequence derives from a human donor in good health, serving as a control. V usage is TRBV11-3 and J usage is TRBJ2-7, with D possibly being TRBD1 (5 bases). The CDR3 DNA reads TGTGCCAGCAGCCGTTCGGTGCAGGGCTACGAGCAGTACTTC. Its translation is CASSRSVQGYEQYF. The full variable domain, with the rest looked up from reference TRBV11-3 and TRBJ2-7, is EAGVVQSPRYKIIEKKQPVAFWCNPISGHNTLYWYLQNLGQGPELLIRYENEEAVDDSQLPKDRFSAERLKGVDSTLKIQPAELGDSAVYLCASSRSVQGYEQYFGPGTRLTVT.